This T cell receptor beta chain was found in a study of monozygotic twins with inflammatory bowel disease (dated by TCRdb to the late 2010s). With regard to the full study: The complete study included roughly 30 monozygotic twin pairs: 19 IBD-discordant Danish pairs and nine German pairs, of which four were IBD-concordant and five were IBD-discordant. Each individual had, on average, about 151 000 unique TCRalpha sequences and 181 000 unique TCRbeta sequences available for analysis. The search for disease-associated traits relied mainly on comparing IBD patients with their genetically identical healthy co-twins within discordant pairs.

Turning to this clonotype: Its binding antigen is unknown.

The library was generated by 5' RACE. For each TCR library, around 3,800 ng of total RNA was used. cDNA was synthesized with SMARTScribe reverse transcriptase in eight separate reactions per sample. During cDNA synthesis, unique molecular identifiers containing a 6-nucleotide sample barcode were introduced by template switching. Amplification of TCRalpha and TCRbeta cDNA involved two nested PCRs of 16 and 9 cycles, and each PCR was followed by bead purification. Before amplification, the cDNA was treated with uracil DNA-glycosylase and purified using the QIAquick PCR purification kit. In the second PCR, Illumina TruSeq-compatible adapters and sample-specific barcodes were added. Library quality and concentration were checked on TapeStation and Qubit, and libraries were pooled at around 4.7 ng each. Pooled libraries were sequenced on an Illumina HiSeq2500 single-index Rapid Run with 2 x 100 bp reads and custom sequencing primers. Processing in the source paper ran as follows. PCR and sequencing errors were corrected by UMI-based consensus assembly using MiGEC version 1.2.6. MiXCR version 2.1.1 was used to carry out V(D)J alignment, clonotype assembly and CDR3 extraction. To normalise gene usage, clonotype sharing and MAIT/NKT TCR abundance, the top 1000, 10 000 and 20 000 clonotypes in each sample were analysed. After downsampling to 27 000 UMIs, diversity was calculated as the inverse Simpson index using the vegan R package. Paired Mann-Whitney U tests on discordant twin pairs were used, with Benjamini-Hochberg multiple-testing correction. Reads reprocessed by TCRdb are summarized as one entry per CDR3 protein sequence, and DNA is absent. The V and J calls were not made by the authors but by TCRdb's processing. This sample's table lists 150,000 or so distinct CDR3 sequences. The ten largest clones take up 6% to 9.5% of the sample.

Sequences MGHRA (CDR1) and YSYEKL (CDR2) are obtained from the germline V gene. The CDR3, from cysteine to phenylalanine, totals 16 residues. No DNA sequence was recorded. An approximately 2.5 ml peripheral blood sample was drawn into PAXgene tubes per donor and stored at -80°C. Total RNA was isolated from whole blood with the PAXgene blood miRNA kit on an automated QIAcube, without T cell sorting. Peripheral blood from monozygotic twin pairs, either concordant or discordant for inflammatory bowel disease, underwent deep TCRalpha and TCRbeta repertoire profiling that used unique molecular barcoding. Smoking habits were recorded for all twin pairs, and each individual was classified as a current, former or never smoker. Broader findings and caveats from the paper: Distinction between different T cell subtypes could not be achieved in the analysis. TCRbeta repertoire diversity, by inverse Simpson index, was decreased in IBD patients compared with their healthy co-twins. Compared with healthy twins, IBD patients had fewer clonotypes in common with other individuals, a difference most pronounced in patients showing signs of disease activity. Differing immunosuppressive treatments among patients may have added background noise and inter-individual variability to the repertoires. Repertoire similarity did not differ between concordant and discordant twins, possibly due to limited statistical power. The results gave no support for a single strong signal or clonotype linked to IBD.

This clonotype originated in a human donor with ulcerative colitis or Crohn's disease, or a healthy co-twin of an affected twin (not recorded which). The chain employs TRBV4-1 and TRBJ2-5. Sequencing was done on a sample of blood. CDR3 region: CASSLDGYSYQETQYF.